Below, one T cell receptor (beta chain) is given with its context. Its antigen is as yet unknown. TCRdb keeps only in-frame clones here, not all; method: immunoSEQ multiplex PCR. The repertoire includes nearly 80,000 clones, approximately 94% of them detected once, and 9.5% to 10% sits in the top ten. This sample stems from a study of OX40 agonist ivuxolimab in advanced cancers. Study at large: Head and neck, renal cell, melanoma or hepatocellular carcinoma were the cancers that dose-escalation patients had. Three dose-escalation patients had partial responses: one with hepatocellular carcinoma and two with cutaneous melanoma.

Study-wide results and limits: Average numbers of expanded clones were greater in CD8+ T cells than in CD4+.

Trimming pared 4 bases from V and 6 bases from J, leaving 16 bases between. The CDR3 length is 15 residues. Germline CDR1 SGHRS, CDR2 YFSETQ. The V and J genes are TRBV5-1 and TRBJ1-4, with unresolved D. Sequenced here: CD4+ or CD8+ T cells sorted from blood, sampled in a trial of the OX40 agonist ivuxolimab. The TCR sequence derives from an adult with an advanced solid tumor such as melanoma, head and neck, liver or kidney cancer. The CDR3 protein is CASSPEREDDEKLFF. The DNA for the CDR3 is TGCGCCAGCAGCCCCGAAAGGGAGGATGATGAAAAACTGTTTTTT.